Below, 27 T cell receptor beta chains from the same sample are listed, as sequenced in a study of shared clonotypes between healthy human individuals. The assay was immunoSEQ multiplex PCR, and TCRdb's table has in-frame clones only and misses some. The sample lists millions of clones, 95% occurring once. The sequenced sample consisted of naive CD4+ T cells sorted from blood. The sample's subset: CD45RA+ positively selected. The source is a man between 18 and 29 years old in good health.

The chain joins TRBV28 to TRBJ1-6; the match to TRBD1 covers 7 bases. Unmatched junction bases numbered 12, after V lost 7 bases and J lost 3 bases. Germline CDR1 reads MDHEN; CDR2 reads SYDVKM. There are 17 residues in the CDR3. The DNA for the CDR3 is TGTGCCAGCAACCTGACGACAGGGACCCACTATAATTCACCCCTCCACTTT. Protein: CASNLTTGTHYNSPLHF.

V gene TRBV28 combines with J gene TRBJ1-2; D remains ambiguous. Trimming removed 5 bases from V and 2 bases from J, with 9 bases in between. This CDR3 spans 13 amino acids. In germline, CDR1 is MDHEN, CDR2 SYDVKM. Here the CDR3 DNA reads TGTGCCAGCAGTCGTCTGGGAAACTATGGCTACACCTTC. This encodes CASSRLGNYGYTF.

The rearrangement links TRBV28 to TRBJ1-1, with no clear D. This CDR3 has 15 amino acids. V lost 5 bases, J lost 2 bases, and 15 bases lay in between. Looked up from germline, CDR1 is MDHEN and CDR2 is SYDVKM. CDR3 sequence (DNA): TGTGCCAGCAGTCCCAACCCCCCCGTAAACACTGAAGCTTTCTTT. Its translation: CASSPNPPVNTEAFF.

The gene calls are TRBV11-3 and TRBJ2-1, with TRBD2 identical over 10 bases. V lost 3 bases and J lost 5; bases outside the gene matches: 4. The CDR3 covers 15 residues. Germline values: CDR1 SGHNT, CDR2 YENEEA. The DNA of the CDR3 is TGTGCCAGCAGCTTCGGGACTAGCGCCGACAATGAGCAGTTCTTC. This translates into CASSFGTSADNEQFF.

This clone was seen only once. The chain employs TRBV7-5 and TRBJ2-5. TRBV7-5 is a listed pseudogene. This CDR3 is 14 amino acids long. CDR3 in amino acids: CARSLRGDQETQYF. CDR3 DNA: TGTGCCAGAAGCTTGCGTGGGGACCAAGAGACCCAGTACTTC.

CDR3 coding DNA: TGTGCCAGCAGCTTAAGTGGGACAGGGATGGCCGAGACCCAGTACTTC. As protein: CASSLSGTGMAETQYF. The chain is built from TRBV11-2 and TRBJ2-5; TRBD1 matches at 9 bases. The CDR3 covers 16 residues. From germline, CDR1 is SGHAT and CDR2 FQNNGV. The V and J ends lost 2 bases and 5 bases, in that order; junction bases with no gene match: 9. The full variable domain, its missing parts supplied by reference TRBV11-2 and TRBJ2-5, is EAGVAQSPRYKIIEKRQSVAFWCNPISGHATLYWYQQILGQGPKLLIQFQNNGVVDDSQLPKDRFSAERLKGVDSTLKIQPAKLEDSAVYLCASSLSGTGMAETQYFGPGTRLLVL.

The V gene is TRBV7-9, the J gene TRBJ2-3, with 7 bases identical to TRBD2. This CDR3 is 18 amino acids long. Trimming took 5 bases from V and 5 from J; bases not matched to a gene: 19. Germline lookup yields CDR1 SEHNR and CDR2 FQNEAQ (reference sequence). The DNA of the CDR3 is TGTGCCAGCAGCCCATTCTTTGGACTAGACGGTAGGGGAGATACGCAGTATTTT. This sequence encodes CASSPFFGLDGRGDTQYF.

The CDR3, as DNA: TGTGCCAGCAGCTTAGGGACTAGTTCCGGGGAGCTGTTTTTT. Amino acid sequence: CASSLGTSSGELFF. V usage is TRBV13 and J usage is TRBJ2-2, with a possible D match to TRBD2 (6 bases). CDR1 and CDR2 from the germline V gene are PRHDT and FYEKMQ (reference sequence). V was clipped by 0 bases and J by 6 bases, with 8 bases between them. The CDR3 spans 14 residues.

This chain uses TRBV15 with TRBJ2-3, with D unclear. This CDR3 contains 15 residues. Trimming stripped 0 bases from V and 2 bases from J, with 9 bases between. CDR1 and CDR2 (germline): LNHNV, YYDKDF (reference sequence). The CDR3 reads CATSRDGQYTDTQYF. The DNA for the CDR3 is TGTGCCACCAGCAGAGATGGTCAGTACACAGATACGCAGTATTTT.

On this clone itself: Distinct nucleotide sequences in the sample also encode this CDR3. The chain combines TRBV18 with TRBJ2-7, with unresolved D. Germline-derived CDR1 and CDR2 are KGHSH and LQKENI. V lost 3 bases and J lost 1, with 7 bases in between. The CDR3 covers 13 residues. The CDR3 DNA is TGTGCCAGCTCACCGGGCGGTTCCTACGAGCAGTACTTC. Translation: CASSPGGSYEQYF.

The chain couples TRBV10-3 to TRBJ2-2; 8 bases are a match to TRBD2. Germline CDR1 ENHRY, CDR2 SYGVKD. J gave up 2 bases and V 7 bases, and 9 bases lay outside the gene matches. The CDR3 consists of 16 residues. This CDR3 reads CAITGSGASNTGELFF. The CDR3 DNA reads TGTGCCATCACTGGTAGCGGGGCATCCAACACCGGGGAGCTGTTTTTT.

The V call is TRBV2, the J call TRBJ2-1; D is undetermined. CDR1 is SNHLY and CDR2 is FYNNEI in the germline V gene. CDR3 length: 12 residues. Trimming pared 10 bases from V and 5 bases from J, leaving 12 bases between. CDR3 nucleotide sequence: TGTGCCATCAGGAGCCAAGACAATGAGCAGTTCTTC. It is translated as CAIRSQDNEQFF.

This chain links TRBV7-2 with TRBJ1-5; D may be TRBD1 (5 bases). CDR3 length equals 14 residues. V shed 5 bases and J shed 4 bases, with 12 bases lying between them. Germline CDR1 SGHTA, CDR2 FQGNSA. The CDR3 spells CASSLQGTNQPQHF. The CDR3 DNA sequence: TGTGCCAGCAGCCTGCAGGGTACAAATCAGCCCCAGCATTTT.

This clone was picked up one time. The chain has TRBV30 and TRBJ2-2, with 11 positions matching TRBD1. J gave up 8 bases and V 5 bases, and 1 base lay outside the gene matches. In germline, CDR1 is GTSNPN, CDR2 SVGIG (reference sequence). The CDR3 runs 12 residues. CDR3 sequence reads: CAWGQGAGELFF. The CDR3 coding sequence is TGTGCCTGGGGACAGGGGGCGGGGGAGCTGTTTTTT.

The V call is TRBV7-2, the J call TRBJ2-1, with 13 bases identical to TRBD2. The length of the CDR3 is 18 residues. Losses at the gene ends were 1 base for V and 6 bases for J; bases not matched to a gene: 9. Germline values: CDR1 SGHTA, CDR2 FQGNSA. For the CDR3, the DNA is TGTGCCAGCAGCTTAGTGGGACTAGCGGGAAAAATAAGCAATGAGCAGTTCTTC. Encoded protein: CASSLVGLAGKISNEQFF.

The chain couples TRBV7-2 to TRBJ1-6, with 10 nucleotides matching TRBD1. The CDR3 loop spans 17 amino acids. V was pared by 4 bases and J by 5 bases, with 8 bases of the junction left unmatched. Germline lookup yields CDR1 SGHTA and CDR2 FQGNSA. The DNA for the CDR3 is TGTGCCAGCAGCTCCCGGACAGGGGGAGGGCATAATTCACCCCTCCACTTT. Residues: CASSSRTGGGHNSPLHF.

The J gene is TRBJ2-3, the V gene TRBV30, with 10 positions matching TRBD1. Germline V gene data show CDR1 as GTSNPN and CDR2 as SVGIG (reference sequence). This CDR3 has 16 amino acids. The V gene end was trimmed by 3 bases and the J gene end by 4 bases; junction bases not matched to a gene: 10. The CDR3 coding sequence is TGTGCCTGGAGAGGACCATCCGGGACAGGGGCAGATACGCAGTATTTT. Amino acid sequence: CAWRGPSGTGADTQYF.

The J gene is TRBJ1-5, the V gene TRBV29-1; 9 nucleotides line up with TRBD1. V was pared by 3 bases and J by 6 bases, with 9 bases of the junction left unmatched. The CDR3 runs 15 residues. Germline CDR1 and CDR2: SQVTM and ANQGSEA. The CDR3 DNA follows: TGCAGCGTTGAGGAGGGACAGGGAGTGGGTCAGCCCCAGCATTTT. As protein: CSVEEGQGVGQPQHF.

In its sample, this clone was seen a few times. The genes are TRBV4-3 and TRBJ2-4; D is possibly TRBD1 (7 bases). Trimming took off 5 bases at V and 1 base at J, with 12 bases between the two ends. The CDR3 spans 15 residues. CDR1 LGHNA and CDR2 YSLEER come from the germline V gene. The DNA of the CDR3 is TGCGCCAGCAGCGGGGGGACAGAGGCCAAAAACATTCAGTACTTC. This encodes CASSGGTEAKNIQYF.

The CDR3 region has the DNA TGTGCCAGCAGCTTAATGGGGGGTAGAGTTAACTATGGCTACACCTTC. The encoded protein is CASSLMGGRVNYGYTF. The chain links TRBV7-2 to TRBJ1-2; a weak D match, TRBD1 (5 bases). From germline, CDR1 is SGHTA and CDR2 FQGNSA. The CDR3 consists of 16 residues. The ends were cut back, 2 bases at V and 1 base at J, with 14 bases in the middle. Drawing the rest from reference TRBV7-2 and TRBJ1-2, the complete variable domain is GAGVSQSPSNKVTEKGKDVELRCDPISGHTALYWYRQSLGQGLEFLIYFQGNSAPDKSGLPSDRFSAERTGGSVSTLTIQRTQQEDSAVYLCASSLMGGRVNYGYTFGSGTRLTVV.

V and J are TRBV10-3 and TRBJ1-2; the match to TRBD1 covers 7 bases. The CDR3 contains 17 residues. Germline trimming cut 0 bases from V and 8 bases from J; bases unmatched to any gene: 15. The germline V gene has CDR1 ENHRY and CDR2 SYGVKD. The CDR3 reads CAISESSDRVDRRGYTF. In DNA form, the CDR3 reads TGTGCCATCAGTGAGTCCTCAGACAGGGTGGATAGGCGAGGCTACACCTTC.

The chain joins TRBV5-6 to TRBJ1-2, with 8 bases matching TRBD1. The CDR3 consists of 15 residues. V shed 3 bases, J shed 2 bases, and the junction held 6 bases outside the gene matches. Looked up from germline, CDR1 is SGHDT and CDR2 is YYEEEE. The CDR3 region has the DNA TGTGCCAGCAGCTGGTGGACAGGGAGCAACTATGGCTACACCTTC. Amino acid sequence: CASSWWTGSNYGYTF.

This clone appeared many times. The same CDR3 arises from other DNA sequences in this sample as well. This chain connects TRBV18 to TRBJ2-5; D perhaps matches TRBD1 (6 bases). CDR3 length: 13 residues. V was clipped by 3 bases and J by 2 bases, with 7 bases between them. Germline V gives CDR1 KGHSH, CDR2 LQKENI. CDR3 bases: TGTGCCAGCTCACCCGGACAGCAAGAGACCCAGTACTTC. This gives the protein CASSPGQQETQYF. The full variable domain, in which reference TRBV18 and TRBJ2-5 provide the parts outside the CDR3, is NAGVMQNPRHLVRRRGQEARLRCSPMKGHSHVYWYRQLPEEGLKFMVYLQKENIIDESGMPKERFSAEFPKEGPSILRIQQVVRGDSAAYFCASSPGQQETQYFGPGTRLLVL.

V is TRBV5-1 and J is TRBJ1-5; the D is unclear. CDR1 and CDR2 from the germline V gene are SGHRS and YFSETQ. This CDR3 is 13 amino acids long. The V end lost 4 bases, the J end lost 3 bases, and 8 bases lay between the germline ends. Here the CDR3 reads CASSKESNQPQHF. The CDR3 nucleotides are TGCGCCAGCAGCAAGGAGTCCAATCAGCCCCAGCATTTT.

With respect to this clone: At one end the junction does not follow the germline gene, possibly because of a read error. The chain has TRBV18 and TRBJ1-6, with D unclear. Germline CDR1 and CDR2: KGHSH and LQKENI. There are 14 residues in the CDR3. The CDR3 nucleotides read TGTGCCAGCACACCGGCGGCGTCCGGTTCACCCCTCCACTTT. Amino acid sequence: CASTPAASGSPLHF.

This chain uses TRBV7-2 with TRBJ2-1, with no clear D. The CDR3 covers 14 residues. Germline CDR1 SGHTA, CDR2 FQGNSA. The ends were cut back, 0 bases at V and 7 bases at J, with 10 bases in the middle. DNA of the CDR3: TGTGCCAGCAGCTTAGCCAAAAATGTAAATGAGCAGTTCTTC. Translated, it gives CASSLAKNVNEQFF.

The V and J genes are TRBV6-5 and TRBJ2-7; D is unclear. Trimming left V 0 bases short and J 3 bases short, with 12 bases between. Germline loops: CDR1 MNHEY, CDR2 SVGAGI. The CDR3 is 15 amino acids. CDR3 DNA: TGTGCCAGCAGTTACTCATCAGGAAAACACTACGAGCAGTACTTC. Translating it yields CASSYSSGKHYEQYF.